Below are 28 T cell receptor beta chains sequenced from a single sample in a study of blood T cell repertoires in COVID-19 (TCRdb year 2020). The library was built by means of the immunoSEQ multiplex PCR assay. This is the immuneACCESS table as TCRdb keeps it, with only in-frame sequences that have V and J called. A part of the clones is gone; compared with another copy, unresolved V genes explain less than half, and the rest is unexplained. Across this sample there are about 380,000 clones, with 88% seen only once. The biggest ten clones account for approximately 1.2% of the sample. The sample comprised PBMCs or T cells enriched from blood (not recorded which). The source is a woman under 30 who had recovered from COVID-19.

V is TRBV4-1 and J is TRBJ1-2; 7 bases match TRBD1. The CDR3 is made up of 15 amino acids. The junction had 8 bases not matched to a gene; V was cut back by 1 base and J by 6 bases. The germline gives CDR1 MGHRA, CDR2 YSYEKL. In DNA form, the CDR3 reads TGCGCCAGCAGCCAAGGAAGGACAGGCCCTGATGGCTACACCTTC. Its translation: CASSQGRTGPDGYTF.

The chain has TRBV3-1 (or the pseudogene TRBV3-2) and TRBJ1-1, with 8 bases identical to TRBD1. Trimming removed 0 bases from V and 0 bases from J; junction bases left unmatched: 6. From germline, CDR1 is LGHDT and CDR2 YNNKEL (reference sequence). The length of the CDR3 is 17 residues. The CDR3 region is CASSQDGTTGVNTEAFF. The CDR3, as DNA: TGTGCCAGCAGCCAAGATGGGACGACAGGGGTGAACACTGAAGCTTTCTTT.

The chain links TRBV25-1 to TRBJ1-1; a possible D gene is TRBD1 (6 bases). V lost 6 bases, J lost 14 bases, and 13 bases lay in between. The germline V gene has CDR1 MGHDK and CDR2 SYGVNS. CDR3 size: 10 residues. DNA of the CDR3: TGTGCCAGCAGCCCACAGGGCCAGTTCTTT. Amino acids: CASSPQGQFF.

This chain joins TRBV5-6 and TRBJ1-4, with 7 bases matching TRBD1. CDR1 is SGHDT and CDR2 is YYEEEE in the germline V gene. V shed 4 bases and J 4 bases; nucleotides not matched to a gene: 7. This CDR3 contains 15 residues. The CDR3 spells CASSPGGTVNEKLFF. CDR3 DNA sequence: TGTGCCAGCAGCCCGGGGGGGACAGTTAATGAAAAACTGTTTTTT.

This clone showed up just once. This CDR3 reads CASGGTRAYNEQFF. CDR3 coding DNA: TGTGCCAGCGGAGGGACTAGGGCGTACAATGAGCAGTTCTTC. The chain combines TRBV6-5 with TRBJ2-1; 8 positions agree with TRBD2. This CDR3 is 14 amino acids long. Looked up from germline, CDR1 is MNHEY and CDR2 is SVGAGI. The junction had 7 bases not matched to a gene; V was cut back by 8 bases and J by 4 bases.

The CDR3, as DNA: TGTGCCAGCAGCTTTGGAGTTCTCCAGTACTTC. This encodes CASSFGVLQYF. The chain has TRBV16 and TRBJ2-5; D gene unclear. Deletions cut 5 bases from V and 10 bases from J, with 11 bases between. The CDR3 has 11 residues. Germline-derived CDR1 and CDR2 are KGHSY and FQNENV.

V gene TRBV11-1 combines with J gene TRBJ2-2; TRBD1 agrees at 8 bases. The CDR3 extends over 15 amino acids. V trimming: 8 bases; J trimming: 1 base; junction bases outside the gene matches: 6. Germline lookup yields CDR1 SGHAT and CDR2 FQDESV (reference sequence). CDR3 protein: CASRSGTGNTGELFF. The CDR3 DNA sequence: TGTGCCAGCCGTTCCGGGACAGGGAACACCGGGGAGCTGTTTTTT.

This clone has only a few counts. V is TRBV5-1 and J is TRBJ2-7; 9 bases are a match to TRBD1. Germline CDR1 reads SGHRS; CDR2 reads YFSETQ. This CDR3 is 14 amino acids long. V trimming: 3 bases; J trimming: 2 bases; junction bases outside the gene matches: 3. CDR3 region: CASSWGTGPYEQYF. In DNA form, the CDR3 reads TGCGCCAGCAGCTGGGGGACAGGGCCCTACGAGCAGTACTTC.

A few counts support this clone. The chain joins TRBV6-2 or TRBV6-3 to TRBJ1-6, with TRBD1 matching over 9 bases. The J segment lost 9 bases and the V segment lost 4 bases, leaving 4 bases of the junction unmatched. This CDR3 is built from 14 residues. Germline CDR1 MNHEY, CDR2 SVGEGT. In DNA, the CDR3 is TGTGCCAGCAGTTTACAGGGGGCGGGTTCACCCCTCCACTTT. Protein sequence: CASSLQGAGSPLHF.

This chain links TRBV28 with TRBJ1-4; no reliable D call. This CDR3 comprises 13 residues. Trimming left V 6 bases short and J 8 bases short, with 13 bases between. Per the germline V gene, CDR1 is MDHEN and CDR2 is SYDVKM. CDR3: CASRFPYEEKLFF. CDR3 DNA sequence: TGTGCCAGCAGGTTCCCCTACGAGGAAAAACTGTTTTTT. Complete variable domain (other parts from reference TRBV28 and TRBJ1-4): DVKVTQSSRYLVKRTGEKVFLECVQDMDHENMFWYRQDPGLGLRLIYFSYDVKMKEKGDIPEGYSVSREKKERFSLILESASTNQTSMYLCASRFPYEEKLFFGSGTQLSVL.

This clone was counted only a few times. Distinct nucleotide sequences in the sample also encode this CDR3. The chain uses TRBV4-1 and TRBJ1-1; a possible D gene is TRBD1 (6 bases). Germline CDR1 reads MGHRA; CDR2 reads YSYEKL. The CDR3 consists of 14 residues. The V and J ends lost 3 bases and 4 bases respectively, with 12 bases between them. CDR3 region: CASSQGARGTEAFF. CDR3 coding DNA: TGCGCCAGCAGCCAGGGGGCGCGCGGCACTGAAGCTTTCTTT.

J is TRBJ2-7 and V is TRBV11-2; 8 positions agree with TRBD2. The CDR3 runs to 17 residues. In germline, CDR1 is SGHAT, CDR2 FQNNGV. The ends lost 4 bases at V and 0 bases at J; junction bases unmatched: 11. The CDR3 protein is CASSSYRGGQHSYEQYF. The CDR3 region has the DNA TGTGCCAGCAGCTCTTACCGGGGGGGCCAGCACTCCTACGAGCAGTACTTC.

The chain is built from TRBV5-4 and TRBJ2-7, with TRBD2 matching over 9 bases. The J segment lost 5 bases and the V segment lost 4 bases, leaving 10 bases of the junction unmatched. The CDR3 loop spans 15 amino acids. Germline CDR1 reads SGHNT; CDR2 reads YYREEE (reference sequence). CDR3 nucleotides: TGTGCCAGCAGCCCCTATAGCGGGGGAGGTAACGAGCAGTACTTC. Translation gives CASSPYSGGGNEQYF.

The rearrangement joins TRBV15 to TRBJ1-3, with D perhaps TRBD1 (6 bases). CDR1 and CDR2 (germline): LNHNV, YYDKDF (reference sequence). This CDR3 has 15 amino acids. The germline V and J ends were trimmed by 5 bases and 0 bases, with 11 bases remaining between them. The CDR3 coding sequence is TGTGCCACCAGCGGCGGACAGAGCTCTGGAAACACCATATATTTT. Translation gives CATSGGQSSGNTIYF.

In its sample, this clone was seen once. V and J are TRBV4-1 and TRBJ2-5; D call uncertain. Trimming cost V 0 bases and J 4 bases, with 6 bases left between them. The CDR3 is made up of 13 amino acids. CDR1 and CDR2 from the germline V gene are MGHRA and YSYEKL. CDR3 nucleotides: TGCGCCAGCAGCCAAGAGGCCAGAGAGACCCAGTACTTC. Encoded protein: CASSQEARETQYF.

This chain connects TRBV6-4 to TRBJ2-3, with D perhaps matching TRBD2 (7 bases). Germline assignment: CDR1 MRHNA and CDR2 SNTAGT. The V end lost 5 bases, the J end lost 3 bases, and 15 bases lay between the germline ends. The CDR3 spans 15 residues. The CDR3 DNA is TGTGCCAGCAGTACTAAGGGGGGGCCGACAGATACGCAGTATTTT. Encoded protein: CASSTKGGPTDTQYF.

This chain links TRBV30 with TRBJ1-1; no definite D call. CDR3 length equals 11 residues. Trimming cost V 6 bases and J 3 bases, with 8 bases left between them. From germline, CDR1 is GTSNPN and CDR2 SVGIG (reference sequence). In nucleotides, the CDR3 is TGTGCCTGTTGTTGGCACACTGAAGCTTTCTTT. This codes for CACCWHTEAFF.

V usage is TRBV7-2 and J usage is TRBJ2-3, with 8 positions matching TRBD2. In germline, CDR1 is SGHTA, CDR2 FQGNSA. Trimming at V came to 1 base and at J to 2 bases, leaving 5 bases not matched to a gene. The CDR3 contains 16 residues. The CDR3 DNA sequence: TGTGCCAGCAGCTTAGTGACGGGGGGGGTCACAGATACGCAGTATTTT. Its translation: CASSLVTGGVTDTQYF. The full variable domain, its missing parts supplied by reference TRBV7-2 and TRBJ2-3, is GAGVSQSPSNKVTEKGKDVELRCDPISGHTALYWYRQSLGQGLEFLIYFQGNSAPDKSGLPSDRFSAERTGGSVSTLTIQRTQQEDSAVYLCASSLVTGGVTDTQYFGPGTRLTVL.

Of note for this clone: The junction differs from germline at one of its ends, possibly a read error. The V and J genes are TRBV6-5 and TRBJ1-1, with D uncertain. CDR1 MNHEY and CDR2 SVGAGI come from the germline V gene. The CDR3 covers 11 residues. The CDR3, as DNA: TGTGCCAGCAGTCAATCGTCTGAGGCTTTCTTT. Its protein is CASSQSSEAFF.

In its sample, this clone was seen once. V gene TRBV30 combines with J gene TRBJ2-1; TRBD2 matches 8 bases. The germline V gene encodes CDR1 GTSNPN and CDR2 SVGIG (reference sequence). The CDR3 is 14 amino acids. With 7 bases clipped from V and 7 bases from J, the junction kept 12 bases outside the gene matches. This chain's CDR3 is CASGKQGGGNEQFF. CDR3 bases: TGTGCCTCGGGGAAGCAGGGCGGGGGGAATGAGCAGTTCTTC.

This chain uses TRBV28 with TRBJ1-1, with TRBD1 matching over 10 bases. The CDR3 contains 14 residues. Per germline, CDR1 MDHEN and CDR2 SYDVKM. V lost 6 bases and J lost 8; bases outside the gene matches: 9. The CDR3 sequence: CASRLDRGHAEAFF. Here the CDR3 DNA reads TGTGCCAGCAGGCTAGACAGGGGGCATGCAGAAGCTTTCTTT.

This clone occurred a few times. This chain links TRBV28 with TRBJ2-7; 8 bases fit TRBD2. This CDR3 region has 16 residues. J lost 3 bases, V lost 5 bases, and 12 bases had no gene match. Germline V lookup: CDR1 MDHEN, CDR2 SYDVKM. The DNA for the CDR3 is TGTGCCAGCAGTAGGGGTTGGCTAGCGGGTAACTACGAGCAGTACTTC. Translating gives CASSRGWLAGNYEQYF.

The V call is TRBV18, the J call TRBJ2-2; D possibly corresponds to TRBD1 (6 bases). Germline lookup yields CDR1 KGHSH and CDR2 LQKENI. Trimming shortened V by 8 bases and J by 0 bases, and 13 bases separated the two germline ends. The CDR3 consists of 15 residues. The CDR3, as DNA: TGTGCCAGCCGCCGGGACACGTCGAACACCGGGGAGCTGTTTTTT. Its protein is CASRRDTSNTGELFF.

The V and J genes are TRBV4-2 and TRBJ1-4, with D tentatively TRBD1 (5 bases). The CDR3 runs 16 residues. The V end was cut by 0 bases, the J end by 8 bases, with 16 bases between. The germline CDR1 and CDR2 sequences are LGHNA and YNFKEQ. The DNA of the CDR3 is TGTGCCAGCAGCCAAGACGGTGGGGGGGAGCGGGAAAAACTGTTTTTT. As protein: CASSQDGGGEREKLFF.

The rearrangement uses TRBV28 and TRBJ2-2, with a weak D call TRBD1 (6 bases). Trimming took 2 bases from V and 0 from J, leaving 10 bases between them. Germline loops: CDR1 MDHEN, CDR2 SYDVKM. CDR3 length: 16 amino acids. The CDR3 DNA is TGTGCCAGCAGTTTACAGGGGCCCCCGAACACCGGGGAGCTGTTTTTT. Amino acid sequence: CASSLQGPPNTGELFF.

The CDR3 DNA is TGTGCCAGCAGTTACGGACGGGGGCAGCCCCAGCATTTT. Amino acid sequence: CASSYGRGQPQHF. The V call is TRBV6-2 or TRBV6-3, the J call TRBJ1-5, with D perhaps TRBD1 (5 bases). The CDR3 spans 13 residues. The germline CDR1 and CDR2 sequences are MNHEY and SVGEGT. Between the trimmed V and J ends, which lost 2 bases and 7 bases, there was a span of 9 bases.

The chain links TRBV7-2 to TRBJ1-4, with TRBD1 identical over 12 bases. This CDR3 is built from 14 residues. Trimming cost V 5 bases and J 8 bases; bases outside gene matches: 3. From germline, CDR1 is SGHTA and CDR2 FQGNSA. The CDR3 DNA sequence: TGTGCCAGCAGCCCGGGACAGGGGGCGGAAAAACTGTTTTTT. Translating it yields CASSPGQGAEKLFF.

The chain employs TRBV4-2 and TRBJ1-2; D possibly corresponds to TRBD1 (6 bases). This CDR3 region has 14 residues. Germline V gene lookup returns CDR1 LGHNA and CDR2 YNFKEQ. Trimming removed 0 bases at V and 2 bases at J, with 7 bases between. CDR3 in amino acids: CASSQEDRNYGYTF. CDR3 nucleotide sequence: TGTGCCAGCAGCCAAGAAGACAGGAACTATGGCTACACCTTC.